The entry that follows covers one TCR beta chain sequence. Antigen unknown. These data are taken from a study of CD4 T cells in relation to SARS-CoV-2 and coronaviruses. V dropped 0 bases and J dropped 8 bases, with 23 bases sitting between them. The length of the CDR3 is 18 residues. Germline V gives CDR1 LGHDT, CDR2 YNNKEL (reference sequence). Profiled with immunoSEQ multiplex PCR; TCRdb holds only in-frame clones, not every one. The sample holds about 37,000 clones, roughly 85% seen once. The J gene is TRBJ2-1, the V gene TRBV3-1 (or the pseudogene TRBV3-2); D unclear. Sequencing used naive CD4+ T cells from PBMCs, cultured in vitro. Regarding subset: naive CD4+ T cells isolated by negative enrichment. The TCR comes from an adult with COVID-19. This chain's CDR3 is CASSQDGRERLRIYEQFF. The CDR3 DNA sequence: TGTGCCAGCAGCCAAGATGGCCGAGAGAGGTTAAGGATCTATGAGCAGTTCTTC.